This T cell receptor beta chain was recovered during a study of T cells in localized non-small cell lung cancer. The study, taken as a whole, reports: In the blood, greater T cell density corresponded to longer overall survival. Of the top 100 tumor clones, median about 53 were in adjacent lung, about 26 among its top 100. Analysis by sequencing included only one tumor region, so heterogeneity remains possible.

Method: immunoSEQ multiplex PCR; TCRdb's copy keeps in-frame clones and lacks some. The sample lists approximately 140,000 clones, more than 80% occurring once. About this clone: As yet, its antigen is unknown.

This sequence was found in a female donor at least 60 years old with stage I lung adenocarcinoma. The sample here was peripheral blood, taken before any cancer treatment.

The CDR3 DNA is TGTGCCAGCAGCCAAGAAAGGACAGGGGCCGTCGGGGAGCTGTTTTTT. Protein: CASSQERTGAVGELFF. The V gene is TRBV4-2, the J gene TRBJ2-2, with 9 bases fitting TRBD1. The CDR3 sequence is 16 residues long. Trimming took 0 bases from V and 7 from J; bases not matched to a gene: 6. Germline V gives CDR1 LGHNA, CDR2 YNFKEQ.